This T cell receptor beta chain was captured by sequencing in a study of Ad26.COV2.S vaccination and SARS-CoV-2 variants. Regarding the study as a whole: Greater spike-specific TCR breadth was seen in vaccine recipients than in placebo recipients.

This CDR3 comprises 19 residues. Per germline, CDR1 SGHRS and CDR2 YFSETQ. V lost 0 bases to trimming and J lost 4 bases, with 24 bases between them. The repertoire was sequenced with immunoSEQ multiplex PCR; TCRdb's copy has only in-frame clones and lacks some. The sample has around 450,000 clones, 75% to 95% seen once. Turning to this clone: Its antigen is currently unknown.

Indicated treatment: some 19 received Ad26.COV2.S at low or high dose, single or two shots; 5 received placebo; per-sample allocation not given. Vaccine and placebo recipients were sampled on day 63 after the first injection. This Boston cohort included adults aged 18-55 years. The chain couples TRBV5-1 to TRBJ2-3; no definite D call. Here the sequenced sample was peripheral blood, taken in a trial of Ad26.COV2.S vaccine versus placebo. The clonotype was recovered from a person aged 18-60 years who received the Ad26.COV2.S COVID-19 vaccine or a placebo. Here the CDR3 DNA reads TGCGCCAGCAGCTTGGCCGCTCTTGGACGTTCCGGTTGGGCAGATACGCAGTATTTT. This translates into CASSLAALGRSGWADTQYF.